The present T cell receptor (beta chain) was sequenced within a study of Graves' ophthalmopathy and Graves' hyperthyroidism. Findings of the study overall: Detected in blood as well were most expanded thyroid clonotypes with frequency above 0.001.

Scientists amplified the TCR beta CDR3 regions from RNA transcripts. RT-PCR was first run with HTBI primers, then multiplex PCR in a second round. TCRdb re-derived calls from the multiplex PCR reads in MiXCR, one entry per CDR3 protein. The table records 23,000 or so distinct CDR3 sequences, about half of them present only once. The authors isolated PBMCs from about 10 ml of fresh peripheral blood. This clonotype was detected only once. Its antigen is not known. Its ends do not fully match the called genes, so a read error is possible. The sequence came from an adult woman with stable Graves' hyperthyroidism. Sequencing was carried out using peripheral blood.

The CDR3 nucleotides are TGTACCAGCAGCTTAGACCATTGGAGCTATGGCTACACCTTC. Translation: CTSSLDHWSYGYTF. The chain carries TRBV7-9 and TRBJ1-2; no clear D. The CDR3 is made up of 14 amino acids. In germline, CDR1 is SEHNR, CDR2 FQNEAQ (reference sequence).